These T cell receptor beta chains were read from a single sample in a study of T cells after yellow fever vaccination. Each CDR3 protein is one row after TCRdb ran MiXCR on the 5' RACE reads. The data hold about 400,000 distinct CDR3 sequences, with 11% observed a single time. Sequenced here: PBMCs, sampled on the day of the first yellow fever vaccination. The receptors here all came from a man aged 18 to 35 who received the YFV17D yellow fever vaccine. Each CDR3 is given with its conserved first and last residue. Each record gives: CDR3 protein, CDR3 length, V gene.

CASSEYSLHEQYF,13,TRBV25-1
CSAEGTDNPQDTQYF,15,TRBV20-1
CASTQRQGPNTGELFF,16,TRBV18
CAAGGARPQHF,11,TRBV10-3
CASSLARALAGGLHYNEQFF,20,TRBV5-1
CAWDRDFVYNEQFF,14,TRBV30
CASSIDPTVQETQYF,15,TRBV19
CSARDKQVVDDEQFF,15,TRBV20-1
CASSFASGGGGYTF,14,TRBV12-3/TRBV12-4
CASSETGMTNEKLFF,15,TRBV7-9
CASSIVGGTTGELFF,15,TRBV19
CASSIIRRGWWHPGANVLTF,20,TRBV11-2
CASSVELGVQYF,12,TRBV9
CAWGGTDQPQHF,12,TRBV30
CASLGGAWDNEQFF,14,TRBV7-8
CASMRPQETQYF,12,TRBV6-6
CATSDNRGQPQHF,13,TRBV28
CASSRTGSSGYTF,13,TRBV10-1